This T cell receptor (beta chain) was sequenced during a study of blood T cell repertoires in COVID-19. Across the whole study: Sites across the United States, Italy and Spain contributed samples from acute and convalescent COVID-19. PBMCs, B-cell-depleted T cells, or T cells were the source of the cDNA or gDNA that made up the material.

Original analysis: Reference gene primers were amplified, and this amplification served to estimate nucleated cell counts. The assay was immunoSEQ multiplex PCR, and TCRdb's table has in-frame clones only and misses some. V, J and clone size were drawn from that table, and D and trimming were deduced from the DNA. The sample gives 55,000 to 85,000 clones, just over 85% of which show up once; 5.1% is in the top ten. The sequenced sample consisted of peripheral blood. The TCR sequence derives from a human donor in a cohort sampled during active COVID-19.

CDR3 region: CASARSAEQFF. CDR3 bases: TGTGCCAGCGCGAGGAGTGCTGAGCAGTTCTTC. The chain uses TRBV12-3 or TRBV12-4 and TRBJ2-1; no clear D gene. V was shortened by 8 bases and J by 9 bases, with 11 bases between the two germline ends. The CDR3 is 11 amino acids.